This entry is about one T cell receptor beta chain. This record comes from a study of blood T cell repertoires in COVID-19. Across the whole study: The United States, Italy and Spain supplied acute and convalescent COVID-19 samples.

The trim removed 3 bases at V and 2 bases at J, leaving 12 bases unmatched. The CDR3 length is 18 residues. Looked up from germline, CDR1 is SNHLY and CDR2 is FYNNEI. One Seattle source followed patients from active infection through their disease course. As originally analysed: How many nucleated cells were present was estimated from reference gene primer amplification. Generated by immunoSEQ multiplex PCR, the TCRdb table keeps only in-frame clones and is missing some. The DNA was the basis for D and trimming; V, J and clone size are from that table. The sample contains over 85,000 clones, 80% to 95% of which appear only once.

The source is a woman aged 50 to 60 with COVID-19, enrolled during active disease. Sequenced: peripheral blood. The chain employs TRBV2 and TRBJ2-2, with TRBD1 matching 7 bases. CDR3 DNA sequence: TGTGCCAGCAGTGACGGGGTCAGGGGACAGCAAAACACCGGGGAGCTGTTTTTT. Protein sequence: CASSDGVRGQQNTGELFF.